The T cell receptor (beta chain) described here comes from a study of regulatory T cells in long-lasting Graves disease. CDR3 size: 16 residues. J gave up 3 bases and V 3 bases, and 8 bases lay outside the gene matches. Per germline, CDR1 KGHSH and CDR2 LQKENI. Specified time point: newly diagnosed GD, antithyroid drugs for less than 3 months. Researchers made the TCR library from RNA that was extracted from PBMCs. Xi'an, China, was home to the endocrinology department that provided patients. This clonotype was found many times. What it binds is unknown. General observations from the study: With a small sample size, accuracy may have been reduced.

Combining iRepertoire HTBI primers with Arm-PCR of CDR3 regions, the authors built TCR beta libraries. Per the original data handling: Gene usage covered approximately 60 TRBV and 14 TRBJ segments. Each CDR3 protein gets one entry after TCRdb re-called the multiplex PCR reads with MiXCR. These V and J calls derive from TCRdb rather than the authors' analysis. The sample includes roughly 430,000 distinct CDR3 sequences, about a sixth seen only once; the top ten take roughly 10%. The sample was also linked to a second study, of T cells in Graves' hyperthyroidism and ophthalmopathy. That paper adds: Most clonotypes expanded in thyroid above 0.001 were likewise present in blood.

This TCR came from a woman younger than 45 with Graves disease. The sequences come from peripheral blood mononuclear cells (PBMCs), collected at new diagnosis, from a patient treated with antithyroid drugs. V is TRBV18 and J is TRBJ1-5; the match to TRBD1 covers 7 bases. The CDR3 region is CASSPNDRDNNQPQHF. In nucleotides, the CDR3 is TGTGCCAGCTCACCGAATGACAGGGACAACAATCAGCCCCAGCATTTT.